The sequence of this T cell receptor (beta chain) was determined in a study of T cell repertoires in cytomegalovirus infection. Study information: From public TCR beta signatures came an indication of both CMV infection and matching HLA type.

Points on this clonotype: What it binds is not known.

TCRdb reanalysed the reads using MiXCR and keeps one entry per CDR3 protein. The top ten hold 13% of the sample, which has just under 550,000 distinct CDR3 sequences, roughly 29% seen once. Whole-study findings and limits: CMV carriers with the relevant HLA were identified by cumulative public TCR beta family frequency. HLA-C-restricted CMV clonotypes gave the most frequent clonotype in two of eight donors.

Sequencing used PBMCs. The receptor was derived from a human donor in good health (CMV status not recorded). Some clones in this sample may be carry-over from other donors' samples.

The CDR3 sequence: CASSLVLAGPETQYF. CDR3 nucleotide sequence: TGCGCCAGCAGCTTGGTACTAGCGGGACCCGAGACCCAGTACTTC. This chain links TRBV5-1 with TRBJ2-5, with 10 bases identical to TRBD2. The ends lost 0 bases at V and 5 bases at J; junction bases unmatched: 4. The CDR3 extends over 15 amino acids. Germline loops: CDR1 SGHRS, CDR2 YFSETQ.